This passage covers 9 T cell receptor beta chains from one sample sequenced in a study of a mutant IDH1 vaccine in newly diagnosed glioma. Assay: immunoSEQ multiplex PCR; the TCRdb copy retains only in-frame clones and omits some. The sample carries 30,000 to 40,000 clones, approximately 82% recorded once. As to time point: week 35, safety follow-up. A single vaccine dose contained 300 ug of mutant IDH1 20-mer peptide, and topical imiquimod was used with it. No cognate antigen is known for these TCRs. The specimen was PBMCs, collected from a glioma patient whose treatment included an IDH1 peptide vaccine. The receptors come from a woman under 30 with glioma.

This chain joins TRBV7-2 and TRBJ1-1; D ambiguous. The CDR3 sequence is 11 residues long. Trimming removed 5 bases at V and 11 bases at J, with 12 bases between. In germline, CDR1 is SGHTA, CDR2 FQGNSA. CDR3 protein: CASSVSYTAFF. CDR3 DNA sequence: TGTGCCAGCAGCGTGAGTTACACGGCTTTCTTT.

V usage is TRBV7-2 and J usage is TRBJ2-3, with a tentative D call TRBD1 (5 bases). There are 15 residues in the CDR3. The germline V gene encodes CDR1 SGHTA and CDR2 FQGNSA. V dropped 2 bases and J dropped 3 bases, with 12 bases sitting between them. This CDR3 is CASSLRGSGTDTQYF. The CDR3 DNA follows: TGTGCCAGCAGCTTAAGGGGAAGTGGGACAGATACGCAGTATTTT.

This clone was counted a single time. The gene calls are TRBV6-5 and TRBJ1-1; D gene uncertain. Germline CDR1 is MNHEY and CDR2 is SVGAGI. Trimming left V 10 bases short and J 4 bases short, with 13 bases between. This CDR3 is built from 12 residues. The CDR3 here is CATGVRGTEAFF. CDR3 in DNA: TGTGCCACGGGAGTCCGGGGCACTGAAGCTTTCTTT.

V is TRBV5-1 and J is TRBJ2-3; D may be TRBD1 or TRBD2 (5 bases each). The germline gives CDR1 SGHRS, CDR2 YFSETQ. The CDR3 runs 15 residues. Trimming shortened V by 5 bases and J by 0 bases, and 13 bases separated the two germline ends. The CDR3 region is CASRSNGASTDTQYF. As DNA, the CDR3 is TGCGCCAGCAGGTCGAACGGGGCTAGCACAGATACGCAGTATTTT.

This CDR3 reads CASSLAWGDRGRSNQPQHF. The DNA for the CDR3 is TGTGCCAGCAGCTTGGCCTGGGGCGACAGGGGGCGAAGCAATCAGCCCCAGCATTTT. V usage is TRBV5-8 and J usage is TRBJ1-5; 10 bases align to TRBD1. V gave up 0 bases and J gave up 1 base; unmatched junction bases: 10. CDR3 length: 19 amino acids. From germline, CDR1 is SGHTS and CDR2 YDEGEE.

The rearrangement links TRBV27 to TRBJ2-7; 9 bases line up with TRBD2. Germline values: CDR1 MNHEY, CDR2 SMNVEV (reference sequence). V was pared by 6 bases and J by 2 bases, with 11 bases of the junction left unmatched. The CDR3 covers 16 residues. The CDR3, as DNA: TGTGCCAGCAGGTCCAGCACTAGCGGGCTGGCCTACGAGCAGTACTTC. This sequence encodes CASRSSTSGLAYEQYF.

The sample holds one count of this clone. The CDR3 region has the DNA TGTGCCAGCAGTGAAGGGTACAGGGGCTGGGGCACTGAAGCTTTCTTT. It codes for CASSEGYRGWGTEAFF. The chain recombines TRBV6-1 with TRBJ1-1, with 7 positions matching TRBD1. The ends lost 1 base at V and 4 bases at J; junction bases unmatched: 9. Germline V lookup: CDR1 MNHNS, CDR2 SASEGT. The CDR3 runs 16 residues.

The chain is built from TRBV6-5 and TRBJ1-2, with a tentative D call TRBD1 (5 bases). In germline, CDR1 is MNHEY, CDR2 SVGAGI. With 0 bases removed from V and 8 bases from J, the gap between germline ends came to 16 bases. This CDR3 has 15 amino acids. CDR3 nucleotide sequence: TGTGCCAGCAGTTACTCCCTGGGGGGGGGTCGGGGCTACACCTTC. Translating gives CASSYSLGGGRGYTF.

The genes are TRBV30 and TRBJ1-4; D call uncertain. The germline V and J ends were trimmed by 0 bases and 3 bases, with 5 bases remaining between them. This CDR3 region has 13 residues. Germline V CDR1 and CDR2: GTSNPN, SVGIG (reference sequence). For the CDR3, the DNA is TGTGCCTGGAGTGTACGGCCTAATGAAAAACTGTTTTTT. Amino acids: CAWSVRPNEKLFF.